The following is a T cell receptor (beta chain) sequence with its context. In assigning cohorts, the study relied on participant-reported clinical history. The method was immunoSEQ multiplex PCR; TCRdb's version includes in-frame clones alone and lacks a portion of them. The table records 200,000 to 250,000 clones, 70% to 85% of them present only once. This specimen belongs to a study of blood T cell repertoires in COVID-19. Study-level background: Researchers got acute and convalescent COVID-19 samples from the United States, Italy and Spain.

Germline V lookup: CDR1 SGHAT, CDR2 FQNNGV. CDR3 length: 13 residues. Losses at the gene ends were 5 bases for V and 11 bases for J; bases not matched to a gene: 9. Sequenced: PBMCs or T cells enriched from blood (not recorded which). The V call is TRBV11-2, the J call TRBJ2-3; the match to TRBD2 covers 8 bases. This receptor was obtained from a woman aged 55-70 years who had recovered from COVID-19. CDR3 DNA: TGTGCCAGCAGCCCTCCGGGGGGGGGCGGGCAGTATTTT. Translation: CASSPPGGGGQYF.